This passage covers 28 T cell receptor beta chains from one sample sequenced in a study of OX40 agonist ivuxolimab in advanced cancers. The repertoire was sequenced with immunoSEQ multiplex PCR; TCRdb's copy has only in-frame clones and lacks some. The repertoire has tens of thousands of clones, around 84% of them found once; the top ten carry 2.4%. The sample was CD4+ or CD8+ T cells sorted from blood, taken in a trial of the OX40 agonist ivuxolimab. These receptors all stem from an adult with an advanced solid tumor such as melanoma, head and neck, liver or kidney cancer.

This clone was found a few times. The V and J genes are TRBV5-4 and TRBJ1-1; D might be TRBD1 (5 bases). The length of the CDR3 is 11 residues. The germline gives CDR1 SGHNT, CDR2 YYREEE (reference sequence). The V and J ends lost 7 bases and 3 bases respectively, with 7 bases between them. CDR3 protein: CASGGDTEAFF. The CDR3 nucleotides are TGTGCCAGCGGGGGAGACACTGAAGCTTTCTTT.

To note about this clone: Germline is not matched at one junction end, which may reflect a read error. The genes are TRBV27 and TRBJ1-4, with 9 bases lining up with TRBD1. This CDR3 region has 11 residues. Germline-derived CDR1 and CDR2 are MNHEY and SMNVEV (reference sequence). The CDR3 region is CASSFRDRALF. For the CDR3, the DNA is TGTGCCAGCAGTTTTAGGGACAGGGCCCTATTT.

The chain couples TRBV30 to TRBJ2-1; perhaps TRBD1 as D (5 bases). Germline V gene data show CDR1 as GTSNPN and CDR2 as SVGIG (reference sequence). Trimming took 2 bases from V and 5 from J, leaving 13 bases between them. CDR3 size: 14 residues. The CDR3 loop is CAWSRTGTNNEQFF. In DNA form, the CDR3 reads TGTGCCTGGAGTCGAACAGGAACCAACAATGAGCAGTTCTTC.

This chain connects TRBV15 to TRBJ1-1, with no clear D. V was shortened by 1 base and J by 2 bases, with 5 bases between the two germline ends. In germline, CDR1 is LNHNV, CDR2 YYDKDF (reference sequence). This CDR3 region has 13 residues. CDR3 residues: CATSRGKNTEAFF. The CDR3 nucleotides are TGTGCCACCAGCAGAGGGAAAAACACTGAAGCTTTCTTT.

The chain combines TRBV7-9 with TRBJ1-6; D call uncertain. V was cut by 5 bases and J by 10 bases, with 12 bases left in between. The germline CDR1 and CDR2 sequences are SEHNR and FQNEAQ (reference sequence). The CDR3 totals 13 residues. The CDR3 nucleotides read TGTGCCAGCAGCCCCGACCGGTTCTCACCCCTCCACTTT. Translated: CASSPDRFSPLHF.

The CDR3 nucleotides are TGTGCCAGCACCCCGCGAGGACTAGCGGGAGTAGAGACCCAGTACTTC. Translated: CASTPRGLAGVETQYF. This rearrangement joins TRBV9 to TRBJ2-5; TRBD2 agrees at 13 bases. Germline V gene lookup returns CDR1 SGDLS and CDR2 YYNGEE. V lost 6 bases to trimming and J lost 4 bases; unmatched junction nucleotides: 9. The CDR3 extends over 16 amino acids. Full variable domain (outside the CDR3, taken from reference TRBV9 and TRBJ2-5): DSGVTQTPKHLITATGQRVTLRCSPRSGDLSVYWYQQSLDQGLQFLIQYYNGEERAKGNILERFSAQQFPDLHSELNLSSLELGDSALYFCASTPRGLAGVETQYFGPGTRLLVL.

The chain couples TRBV5-6 to TRBJ2-7, with D possibly being TRBD2 (5 bases). CDR1 SGHDT and CDR2 YYEEEE come from the germline V gene. The CDR3 is made up of 15 amino acids. Trimming pared 6 bases from V and 0 bases from J, leaving 16 bases between. CDR3 sequence: CASTGSGVLSYEQYF. CDR3 nucleotide sequence: TGTGCCAGCACGGGGAGCGGAGTCCTCTCCTACGAGCAGTACTTC.

The genes are TRBV6-4 and TRBJ1-2; D may be TRBD1 (5 bases). There are 12 residues in the CDR3. Germline assignment: CDR1 MRHNA and CDR2 SNTAGT. V lost 11 bases, J lost 7 bases, and 17 bases lay in between. The CDR3 protein is CACRSREGGYTF. In DNA, the CDR3 is TGTGCCTGTAGGTCCAGGGAAGGTGGCTACACCTTC.

This clone appeared a single time. V is TRBV27 and J is TRBJ1-6; no reliable D call. In germline, CDR1 is MNHEY, CDR2 SMNVEV (reference sequence). This CDR3 has 13 amino acids. Trimming took off 8 bases at V and 10 bases at J, with 15 bases between the two ends. The CDR3 loop is CASRSRSGSPLHF. The CDR3 DNA sequence: TGTGCCAGCCGTAGCCGGTCGGGCTCACCCCTCCACTTT.

This chain connects TRBV18 to TRBJ2-1; no definite D call. Trimming left V 8 bases short and J 0 bases short, with 11 bases between. The CDR3 length is 14 residues. The germline CDR1 and CDR2 sequences are KGHSH and LQKENI. In DNA form, the CDR3 reads TGTGCCAGCCAACCCCCAAGCTCCTACAATGAGCAGTTCTTC. The encoded protein is CASQPPSSYNEQFF.

This clone has only a few counts. The chain couples TRBV5-4 to TRBJ2-3, with TRBD1 identical over 9 bases. CDR3 length: 16 amino acids. The germline CDR1 and CDR2 sequences are SGHNT and YYREEE (reference sequence). V dropped 5 bases and J dropped 4; count of bases not matched to a gene: 11. As DNA, the CDR3 is TGTGCCAGCAGGATCTTCGGGACAGGGACAGCAGATACGCAGTATTTT. It is translated as CASRIFGTGTADTQYF.

This chain joins TRBV14 and TRBJ1-2; D remains ambiguous. This CDR3 is 12 amino acids long. Trimming removed 1 base from V and 9 bases from J, with 9 bases in between. CDR1 and CDR2 from the germline V gene are SGHDN and FVKESK. CDR3 coding DNA: TGTGCCAGCAGCCAAGCCCGGGTCAGCTACACCTTC. It encodes CASSQARVSYTF.

The J gene is TRBJ2-1, the V gene TRBV7-8; D is perhaps TRBD1 (6 bases). The germline V gene encodes CDR1 SGHVS and CDR2 FQNEAQ. This CDR3 contains 18 residues. V was trimmed by 7 bases and J by 0 bases, leaving 22 bases between them. The CDR3 DNA reads as TGTGCCAGCACCCTCAGCTTAGTACAGGGCGGCTCCTACAATGAGCAGTTCTTC. Amino acid sequence: CASTLSLVQGGSYNEQFF. Based on the CDR3 plus reference TRBV7-8 and TRBJ2-1, the full variable domain is GAGVSQSPRYKVAKRGQDVALRCDPISGHVSLFWYQQALGQGPEFLTYFQNEAQLDKSGLPSDRFFAERPEGSVSTLKIQRTQQEDSAVYLCASTLSLVQGGSYNEQFFGPGTRLTVL.

This clone has only one observation. The J gene is TRBJ2-7, the V gene TRBV14, with 11 bases lining up with TRBD2. CDR3 length equals 19 residues. Germline CDR1 SGHDN, CDR2 FVKESK. The J segment lost 6 bases and the V segment lost 3 bases, leaving 19 bases of the junction unmatched. The CDR3 DNA is TGTGCCAGCAGCCAGACCGGGACTAGCGGACATACTCTTGCTCGCGAGCAGTACTTC. Protein product: CASSQTGTSGHTLAREQYF.

V gene TRBV7-2 combines with J gene TRBJ2-1; no reliable D call. This CDR3 has 12 amino acids. Trimming took 2 bases from V and 6 from J, leaving 5 bases between them. Germline CDR1 reads SGHTA; CDR2 reads FQGNSA. The CDR3 DNA reads TGTGCCAGCAGCTTACAGCTCAATGAGCAGTTCTTC. The encoded protein is CASSLQLNEQFF. The complete variable domain, with remaining parts taken from reference TRBV7-2 and TRBJ2-1, reads GAGVSQSPSNKVTEKGKDVELRCDPISGHTALYWYRQSLGQGLEFLIYFQGNSAPDKSGLPSDRFSAERTGGSVSTLTIQRTQQEDSAVYLCASSLQLNEQFFGPGTRLTVL.

V gene TRBV4-3 combines with J gene TRBJ2-4; 11 bases align to TRBD2. Germline CDR1 reads LGHNA; CDR2 reads YSLEER. The CDR3 has 18 amino acids. The V gene end was trimmed by 0 bases and the J gene end by 0 bases; junction bases not matched to a gene: 4. In DNA form, the CDR3 reads TGCGCCAGCAGCCAAGATCATACTAGCGGGGGAGCCAAAAACATTCAGTACTTC. It yields the protein CASSQDHTSGGAKNIQYF.

This clone has a single count. The chain combines TRBV11-3 with TRBJ2-1; D may be TRBD2 (6 bases). Between the trimmed V and J ends, which lost 1 base and 4 bases, there was a span of 14 bases. CDR3 length equals 16 residues. CDR1 is SGHNT and CDR2 is YENEEA in the germline V gene. CDR3: CASSLVGGKGYNEQFF. In DNA, the CDR3 is TGTGCCAGCAGCTTAGTGGGGGGAAAGGGGTACAATGAGCAGTTCTTC.

The chain is built from TRBV2 and TRBJ1-5; TRBD1 is a possible D gene (5 bases). The CDR3 length is 15 residues. V was clipped by 6 bases and J by 0 bases, with 12 bases between them. Germline V gene data show CDR1 as SNHLY and CDR2 as FYNNEI. The CDR3 here is CASSLRQYSNQPQHF. CDR3 DNA sequence: TGTGCCAGCAGCCTACGACAGTATAGCAATCAGCCCCAGCATTTT.

This clone was picked up a small number of times. This rearrangement joins TRBV30 to TRBJ1-5; possibly TRBD1 for D (5 bases). The V end was cut by 2 bases, the J end by 2 bases, with 22 bases between. CDR1 and CDR2 from the germline V gene are GTSNPN and SVGIG (reference sequence). The CDR3 is made up of 18 amino acids. The CDR3 region is CAWSIRDGNFWGNQPQHF. The CDR3 DNA reads TGTGCCTGGAGTATCCGGGACGGTAATTTTTGGGGCAATCAGCCCCAGCATTTT.

The rearrangement uses TRBV4-1 and TRBJ2-7; tentative D call: TRBD1 (7 bases). This CDR3 region has 17 residues. Germline-derived CDR1 and CDR2 are MGHRA and YSYEKL. Deletions cut 4 bases from V and 2 bases from J, with 21 bases between. The DNA of the CDR3 is TGCGCCAGCAGCCTCCAGGGGGGCACAGGCCAAACCTACGAGCAGTACTTC. This gives the protein CASSLQGGTGQTYEQYF.

The chain has TRBV10-3 and TRBJ1-3; D gene uncertain. The CDR3 consists of 11 residues. Looked up from germline, CDR1 is ENHRY and CDR2 is SYGVKD. Trimming removed 10 bases at V and 4 bases at J, with 8 bases between. In DNA, the CDR3 is TGTGCCACCTCGGGGGGAAACACCATATATTTT. Translated, it gives CATSGGNTIYF.

The chain carries TRBV6-1 and TRBJ2-4, with D possibly matching TRBD1 (6 bases). Germline V lookup: CDR1 MNHNS, CDR2 SASEGT. Trimming left V 4 bases short and J 7 bases short, with 17 bases between. The CDR3 is 15 amino acids. In DNA, the CDR3 is TGTGCCAGCAGTGCCTTGAGGGGGATGGGGAACATTCAGTACTTC. It codes for CASSALRGMGNIQYF.

The CDR3, as DNA: TGTGCCATCGGCGGGACAGGACAAAATTCACCCCTCCACTTT. It specifies CAIGGTGQNSPLHF. V gene TRBV10-3 combines with J gene TRBJ1-6; 8 bases align to TRBD1. Germline loops: CDR1 ENHRY, CDR2 SYGVKD. This CDR3 region has 14 residues. J was trimmed by 7 bases and V by 8 bases; bases with no gene match: 7.

The chain joins TRBV5-8 to TRBJ1-3; no reliable D call. The CDR3 contains 14 residues. V shed 2 bases and J shed 0 bases, with 6 bases lying between them. The germline V gene encodes CDR1 SGHTS and CDR2 YDEGEE. The CDR3 DNA is TGTGCCAGCAGCTTAGCAGGCTCTGGAAACACCATATATTTT. This sequence encodes CASSLAGSGNTIYF.

The V gene is TRBV7-8, the J gene TRBJ1-2; the D gene is possibly TRBD1 (6 bases). The CDR3 has 15 amino acids. V gave up 0 bases and J gave up 2 bases, with 10 bases separating them. Germline V gene lookup returns CDR1 SGHVS and CDR2 FQNEAQ. The CDR3, as DNA: TGTGCCAGCAGCTTAGCCCGGACAGAGAACTATGGCTACACCTTC. Amino acid sequence: CASSLARTENYGYTF.

The chain employs TRBV6-6 and TRBJ1-5; 7 nucleotides align to TRBD1. CDR1 is MNHNY, CDR2 SVGAGI, per germline (reference sequence). CDR3 length: 16 amino acids. The V and J ends lost 5 bases and 1 base, in that order; junction bases with no gene match: 8. The CDR3 bases are TGTGCCAGCAGTAAACGACAGGGTAGGAGCAATCAGCCCCAGCATTTT. Protein sequence: CASSKRQGRSNQPQHF.

This sequence joins TRBV7-9 and TRBJ2-7; 10 bases match TRBD1. The length of the CDR3 is 13 residues. CDR1 and CDR2 (germline): SEHNR, FQNEAQ (reference sequence). V lost 4 bases, J lost 6 bases, and 3 bases stayed unmatched. CDR3 sequence reads: CASSWGQGSEQYF. The CDR3 nucleotides are TGTGCCAGCAGCTGGGGACAGGGGAGCGAGCAGTACTTC.

The CDR3 region is CASSHHMKAYEQYF. CDR3 nucleotide sequence: TGTGCCAGCAGCCACCATATGAAGGCATACGAGCAGTACTTC. V usage is TRBV14 and J usage is TRBJ2-7; D is unresolved. Trimming left V 3 bases short and J 4 bases short, with 13 bases between. Germline loops: CDR1 SGHDN, CDR2 FVKESK. The CDR3 length is 14 residues.